This T cell receptor beta chain emerged from a study of shared clonotypes between healthy human individuals. Several immunoSEQ plates received, in even portions, the genomic DNA of each subset. Only in-frame clones appear in the TCRdb table, and some are missing; sequencing was by immunoSEQ multiplex PCR. The repertoire has about 1.9 million clones, 85% to 95% of them found once; the top ten carry more than 1.5%. CD45RO-negative, CCR7-positively selected cells formed the naive CD8 fraction, excluding terminally differentiated effector memory CD45RA+ cells. The CDR3 covers 13 residues. Germline CDR1 and CDR2: MNHNY and SVGAGI (reference sequence). Between the trimmed V and J ends, which lost 7 bases and 0 bases, there was a span of 6 bases. This clone was seen just once.

This chain uses TRBV6-6 with TRBJ2-2; D remains unclear. The TCR originated in a man aged 18 to 35 in good health. Some clones in this sample may be carry-over from other donors' samples. Sequences were obtained from naive CD8+ T cells from PBMCs. The CDR3 coding sequence is TGTGCCAGCAAGCTTACGAACACCGGGGAGCTGTTTTTT. It specifies CASKLTNTGELFF.